This TCR beta chain comes out of a study of a mutant IDH1 vaccine in newly diagnosed glioma. As regards this clone: As yet, its antigen is unknown.

Specified time point: week 23, last vaccination. Doses consisted of 300 ug of mutant IDH1 20-mer peptide each, paired with topical imiquimod. Method: immunoSEQ multiplex PCR; TCRdb's copy keeps in-frame clones and lacks some. The table includes over 45,000 clones, under 90% detected once. J gave up 7 bases and V 5 bases, and 8 bases lay outside the gene matches. In germline, CDR1 is SGHVS, CDR2 FNYEAQ. The CDR3 contains 14 residues. The source material was PBMCs, sampled from a glioma patient whose treatment included an IDH1 peptide vaccine. The rearrangement joins TRBV7-6 to TRBJ1-5; 7 bases map to TRBD1. This TCR was sampled from a man in his forties with glioma. The chain's CDR3 is CASSPYRGEQPQHF. As DNA, the CDR3 is TGTGCCAGCAGCCCTTACAGGGGAGAACAGCCCCAGCATTTT.